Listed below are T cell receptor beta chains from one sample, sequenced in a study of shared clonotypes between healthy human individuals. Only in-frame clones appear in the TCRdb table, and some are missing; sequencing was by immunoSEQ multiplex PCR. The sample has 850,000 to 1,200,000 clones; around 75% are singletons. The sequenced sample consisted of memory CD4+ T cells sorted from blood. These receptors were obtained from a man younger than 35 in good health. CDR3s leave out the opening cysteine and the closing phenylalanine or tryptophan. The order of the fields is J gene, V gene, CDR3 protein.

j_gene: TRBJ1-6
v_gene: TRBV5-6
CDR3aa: ASSLRGPPLH

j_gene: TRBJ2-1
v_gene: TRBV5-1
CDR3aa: ASSDGTFYNEQF

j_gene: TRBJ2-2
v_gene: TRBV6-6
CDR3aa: ASSYSGNTGELF

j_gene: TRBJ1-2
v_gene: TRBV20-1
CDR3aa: SARSGKGYT

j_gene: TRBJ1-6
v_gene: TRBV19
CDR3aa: ASSIQGGNPLH

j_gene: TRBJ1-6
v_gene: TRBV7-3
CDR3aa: ASSPGTENSPLH

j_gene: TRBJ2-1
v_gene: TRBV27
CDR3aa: ASSPIGQGEQF

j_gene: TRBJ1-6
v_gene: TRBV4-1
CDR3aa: ASSLLGGNSPLH

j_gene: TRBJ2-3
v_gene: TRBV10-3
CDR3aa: AISEFPGPSTDTQY

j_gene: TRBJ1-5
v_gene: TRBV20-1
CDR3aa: SAGGTSAQH

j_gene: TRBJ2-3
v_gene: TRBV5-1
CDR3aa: ASSLGLADSTDTQY

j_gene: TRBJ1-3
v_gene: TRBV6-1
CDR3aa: ASSEQRGAGNTIY

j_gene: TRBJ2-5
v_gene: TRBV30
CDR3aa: AWKAGQYQETQY

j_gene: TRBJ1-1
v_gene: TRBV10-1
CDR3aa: ASSEWSYTEAF

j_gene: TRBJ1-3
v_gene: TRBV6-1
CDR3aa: ASSEATLVPGQVDTIY

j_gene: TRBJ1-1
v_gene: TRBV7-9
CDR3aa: ASSGRLGGTSDTEAF

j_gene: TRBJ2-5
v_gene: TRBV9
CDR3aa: ASSQVGGNQETQY

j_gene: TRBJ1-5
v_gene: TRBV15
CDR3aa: ATSRERTGIQPQH

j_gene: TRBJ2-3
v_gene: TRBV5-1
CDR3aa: ASSQDGRHTDTQY

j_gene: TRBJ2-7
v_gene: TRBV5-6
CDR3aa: ASSHQGTGEQY

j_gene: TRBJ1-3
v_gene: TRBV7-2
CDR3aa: ASSFGTVSGNTIY

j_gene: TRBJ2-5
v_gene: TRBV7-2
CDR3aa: ASSLGKGETQY

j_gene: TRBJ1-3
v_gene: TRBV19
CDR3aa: ASNLRDTIY

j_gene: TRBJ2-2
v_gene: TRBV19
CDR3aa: ASSLRRNTGELF

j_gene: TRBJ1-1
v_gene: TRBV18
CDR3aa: ASSPLADASAAF

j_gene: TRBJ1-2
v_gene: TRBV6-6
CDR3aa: ASTGQGNYGYT

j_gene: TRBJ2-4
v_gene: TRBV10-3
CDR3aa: AISESLAGVENIQY

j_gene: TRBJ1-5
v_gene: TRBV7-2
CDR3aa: ASSQTAAGTMVPQH

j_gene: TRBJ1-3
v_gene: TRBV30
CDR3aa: AWDTLRVTTGNTIY

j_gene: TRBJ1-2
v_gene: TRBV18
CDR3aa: ASSPIGVAQNYGYT

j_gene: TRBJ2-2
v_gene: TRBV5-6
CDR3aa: ASSSGTSKGTGELF

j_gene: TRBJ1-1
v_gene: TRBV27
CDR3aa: ASSEQGRVNTEAF

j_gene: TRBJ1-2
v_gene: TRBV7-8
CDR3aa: ASSLGTTKT

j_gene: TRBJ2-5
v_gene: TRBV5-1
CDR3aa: ASSLAPSGGQGTQY

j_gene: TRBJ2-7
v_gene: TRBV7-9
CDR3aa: ASSLQGGVYEQY

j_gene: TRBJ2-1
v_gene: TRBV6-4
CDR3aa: ASRISGSSYNEQF

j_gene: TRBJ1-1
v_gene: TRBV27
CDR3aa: ASSTLDRADTEAF

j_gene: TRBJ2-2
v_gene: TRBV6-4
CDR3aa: ASSDQGKGTGELF

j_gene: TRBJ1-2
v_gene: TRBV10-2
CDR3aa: ASSERTFYGYT

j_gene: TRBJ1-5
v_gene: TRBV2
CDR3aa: ASRPGQGIVGNQPQH

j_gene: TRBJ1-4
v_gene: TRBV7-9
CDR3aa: ASSPKGTTNEKLF

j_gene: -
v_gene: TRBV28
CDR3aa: ASSARLAATYEQY

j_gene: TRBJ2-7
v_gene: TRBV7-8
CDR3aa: ASSLVGASSYEQY

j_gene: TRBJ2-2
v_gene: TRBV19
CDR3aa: ASSIVAGASGELF

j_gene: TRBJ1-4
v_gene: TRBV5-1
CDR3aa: ASSSGREDEKLF

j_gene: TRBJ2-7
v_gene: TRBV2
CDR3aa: ASKGATSGGSYEQY

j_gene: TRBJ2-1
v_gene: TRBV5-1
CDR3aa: ASSSERGEQF

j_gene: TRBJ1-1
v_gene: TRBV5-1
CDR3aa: ASSLEGQGKNTEAF